This passage covers 15 T cell receptor beta chains from one sample sequenced in a study of blood T cell repertoires in COVID-19. Assay used: immunoSEQ multiplex PCR; TCRdb lists only in-frame clones, some missing. This table holds 200,000 to 250,000 clones, 83% found once. Sequencing used peripheral blood. The source is a woman aged 25-40 years with COVID-19, enrolled during active disease.

The rearrangement uses TRBV7-2 and TRBJ2-7; 11 nucleotides match TRBD2. Germline V gene lookup returns CDR1 SGHTA and CDR2 FQGNSA. V dropped 3 bases and J dropped 3; count of bases not matched to a gene: 4. This CDR3 contains 15 residues. The CDR3 loop reads CASSLRTSGFYEQYF. The CDR3 region has the DNA TGTGCCAGCAGCTTGAGGACTAGCGGGTTCTACGAGCAGTACTTC.

This sequence joins TRBV5-1 and TRBJ2-7; D may be TRBD2 (5 bases). Germline V gene lookup returns CDR1 SGHRS and CDR2 YFSETQ. This CDR3 region has 12 residues. Trimming removed 7 bases from V and 6 bases from J, with 14 bases in between. CDR3 protein: CASLGPRGEQYF. Here the CDR3 DNA reads TGCGCCAGCCTCGGCCCCCGGGGCGAGCAGTACTTC.

The V and J genes are TRBV5-4 and TRBJ2-2; TRBD2 matches at 10 bases. This CDR3 comprises 18 residues. Germline V gene data show CDR1 as SGHNT and CDR2 as YYREEE (reference sequence). The V gene end was trimmed by 4 bases and the J gene end by 1 base; junction bases not matched to a gene: 10. The CDR3 here is CASSLALVAGGNTGELFF. In nucleotides, the CDR3 is TGTGCCAGCAGCCTAGCCTTAGTAGCGGGAGGGAACACCGGGGAGCTGTTTTTT.

This clone was detected a few times. The rearrangement joins TRBV30 to TRBJ1-2; D possibly corresponds to TRBD1 (5 bases). The CDR3 is 13 amino acids. Germline lookup yields CDR1 GTSNPN and CDR2 SVGIG (reference sequence). The V gene lost 4 bases and the J gene lost 5 bases, with 14 bases spanning the gap. The CDR3 here is CAWISMTAYGYTF. The CDR3 coding sequence is TGTGCCTGGATCTCAATGACAGCTTATGGCTACACCTTC. Full variable domain (remainder filled in from reference TRBV30 and TRBJ1-2): SQTIHQWPATLVQPVGSPLSLECTVEGTSNPNLYWYRQAAGRGLQLLFYSVGIGQISSEVPQNLSASRPQDRQFILSSKKLLLSDSGFYLCAWISMTAYGYTFGSGTRLTVV.

The chain has TRBV2 and TRBJ2-1; TRBD2 matches at 8 bases. The germline V gene has CDR1 SNHLY and CDR2 FYNNEI. V was clipped by 7 bases and J by 6 bases; unmatched bases: 14. This CDR3 region has 16 residues. Here the CDR3 reads CASMTRAGALSNEQFF. As DNA, the CDR3 is TGTGCCAGCATGACTAGAGCGGGGGCCCTCTCCAATGAGCAGTTCTTC.

The chain combines TRBV2 with TRBJ1-2; tentatively, D is TRBD1 (5 bases). CDR1 and CDR2 (germline): SNHLY, FYNNEI. The germline V and J ends were trimmed by 3 bases and 4 bases, with 12 bases remaining between them. The CDR3 has 14 amino acids. The CDR3 spells CASSEGGESYGYTF. CDR3 bases: TGTGCCAGCAGTGAGGGGGGAGAGAGCTATGGCTACACCTTC.

The chain recombines TRBV2 with TRBJ1-1; no reliable D call. The CDR3 is 12 residues long. The germline V and J ends were trimmed by 6 bases and 5 bases, with 10 bases remaining between them. Germline CDR1 SNHLY, CDR2 FYNNEI. In DNA, the CDR3 is TGTGCCAGCAGCGTAGGGAGGACTGAAGCTTTCTTT. It encodes CASSVGRTEAFF.

CDR3 amino acids: CASSYSGAGGNQPQHF. Here the CDR3 DNA reads TGTGCCAGCAGTTACTCGGGTGCAGGGGGTAATCAGCCCCAGCATTTT. The chain carries TRBV6-2 or TRBV6-3 and TRBJ1-5, with TRBD1 identical over 7 bases. V lost 0 bases to trimming and J lost 4 bases; unmatched junction nucleotides: 6. CDR1 and CDR2 from the germline V gene are MNHEY and SVGEGT. The CDR3 has 16 residues.

The sample holds one count of this clone. The rearrangement joins TRBV7-9 to TRBJ2-2, with TRBD2 matching over 7 bases. CDR1 and CDR2 from the germline V gene are SEHNR and FQNEAQ (reference sequence). This CDR3 spans 15 amino acids. Unmatched junction bases numbered 9, after V lost 3 bases and J lost 8 bases. This chain's CDR3 is CASSFGGSESGELFF. Written as DNA, the CDR3 is TGTGCCAGCAGCTTTGGCGGGAGTGAGTCTGGGGAGCTGTTTTTT.

In this sample, this clone turned up a few times. The genes are TRBV5-4 and TRBJ1-5; TRBD1 is a possible D gene (6 bases). V lost 0 bases and J 6 bases, leaving 13 bases between the germline ends. Germline V lookup: CDR1 SGHNT, CDR2 YYREEE (reference sequence). The CDR3 extends over 15 amino acids. The CDR3 loop reads CASSLDRDGSQPQHF. DNA for the CDR3: TGTGCCAGCAGCTTGGACAGGGACGGCAGTCAGCCCCAGCATTTT. Full variable domain (rest looked up from reference TRBV5-4 and TRBJ1-5): ETGVTQSPTHLIKTRGQQVTLRCSSQSGHNTVSWYQQALGQGPQFIFQYYREEENGRGNFPPRFSGLQFPNYSSELNVNALELDDSALYLCASSLDRDGSQPQHFGDGTRLSIL.

This clone was found a few times. This chain uses TRBV5-1 with TRBJ1-4, with D tentatively TRBD1 (5 bases). Germline CDR1 is SGHRS and CDR2 is YFSETQ. V was pared by 0 bases and J by 8 bases, with 14 bases between. CDR3 length equals 15 residues. The CDR3 coding sequence is TGCGCCAGCAGCTTGGACCCACACGGGGGAGAAAAACTGTTTTTT. It encodes CASSLDPHGGEKLFF. The full variable domain, in which reference TRBV5-1 and TRBJ1-4 provide the parts outside the CDR3, is KAGVTQTPRYLIKTRGQQVTLSCSPISGHRSVSWYQQTPGQGLQFLFEYFSETQRNKGNFPGRFSGRQFSNSRSEMNVSTLELGDSALYLCASSLDPHGGEKLFFGSGTQLSVL.

By share of the sample, this clone is medium-sized. The chain has TRBV10-3 and TRBJ2-5; 9 bases match TRBD1. Germline trimming cut 7 bases from V and 2 bases from J; bases unmatched to any gene: 8. Germline CDR1 reads ENHRY; CDR2 reads SYGVKD. The CDR3 covers 15 residues. This chain's CDR3 is CAINPGQGGQETQYF. The CDR3 bases are TGTGCCATCAACCCGGGACAGGGAGGTCAAGAGACCCAGTACTTC.

This rearrangement joins TRBV5-4 to TRBJ1-1; no clear D. Germline V CDR1 and CDR2: SGHNT, YYREEE (reference sequence). The CDR3 is 15 amino acids. The V end lost 0 bases, the J end lost 4 bases, and 13 bases lay between the germline ends. CDR3 coding DNA: TGTGCCAGCAGCTTGGGGGCCATGGATGGCACTGAAGCTTTCTTT. Residues: CASSLGAMDGTEAFF.

The chain couples TRBV6-5 to TRBJ1-2; D call uncertain. V dropped 4 bases and J dropped 4 bases, with 4 bases sitting between them. CDR1 is MNHEY, CDR2 SVGAGI, per germline. The CDR3 has 11 amino acids. The DNA for the CDR3 is TGTGCCAGCAGTTCTTTCTATGGCTACACCTTC. The encoded protein is CASSSFYGYTF.

The chain has TRBV18 and TRBJ1-1, with D unresolved. Deletions cut 6 bases from V and 0 bases from J, with 14 bases between. Looked up from germline, CDR1 is KGHSH and CDR2 is LQKENI. CDR3 length: 15 amino acids. The CDR3 reads CASSKAGDMNTEAFF. DNA for the CDR3: TGTGCCAGCTCGAAGGCAGGTGATATGAACACTGAAGCTTTCTTT.